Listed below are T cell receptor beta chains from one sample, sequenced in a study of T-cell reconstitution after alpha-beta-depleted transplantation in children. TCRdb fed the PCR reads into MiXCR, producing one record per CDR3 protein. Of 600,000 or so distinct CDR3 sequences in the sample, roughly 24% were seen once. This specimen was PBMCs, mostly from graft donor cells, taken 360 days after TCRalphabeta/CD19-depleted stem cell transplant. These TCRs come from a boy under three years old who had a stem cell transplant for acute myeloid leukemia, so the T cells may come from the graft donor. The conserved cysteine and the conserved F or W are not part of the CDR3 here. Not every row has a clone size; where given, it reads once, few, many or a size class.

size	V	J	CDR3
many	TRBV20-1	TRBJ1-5	SARPDRGLGYQPQH
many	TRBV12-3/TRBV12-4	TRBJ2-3	ASSPTGPTDTQY
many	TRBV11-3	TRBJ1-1	ASSVRENTEAF
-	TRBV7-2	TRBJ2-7	ASSLERVYEQY
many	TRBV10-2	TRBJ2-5	ATQGQGEYQETQY
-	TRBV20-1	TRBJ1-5	SARVPDRPNQPQH
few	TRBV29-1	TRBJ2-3	SVYWGFSQDTQY
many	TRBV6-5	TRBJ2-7	ASSLEPVESYEQY
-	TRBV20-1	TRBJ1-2	SAPRDHYGYT
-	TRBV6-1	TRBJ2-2	ASRREGAGGTGELF
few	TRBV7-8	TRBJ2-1	ASSSGFSYNEQF
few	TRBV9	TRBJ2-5	ASSVATGLAAQETQY
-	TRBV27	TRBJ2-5	ASGALPGGETQY
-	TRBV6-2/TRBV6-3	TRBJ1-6	ASSPSPPGNSPLH
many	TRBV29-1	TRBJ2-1	SVEGTGLYNEQF
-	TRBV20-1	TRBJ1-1	SARDIVKGAAEAF
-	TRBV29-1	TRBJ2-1	SADEGSYNEQF
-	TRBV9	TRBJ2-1	ASSVVTLPANEQF
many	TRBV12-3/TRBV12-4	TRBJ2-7	ASSSLGPGTGNSTYEQY
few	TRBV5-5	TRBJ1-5	ASSPAGGGRQPQH
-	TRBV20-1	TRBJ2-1	SAHPSYNEQF
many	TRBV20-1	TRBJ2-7	SARPTSGAPSYEQY
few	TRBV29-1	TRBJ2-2	SVGGGAEGELF
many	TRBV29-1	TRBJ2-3	SVEPGLTTDTQY
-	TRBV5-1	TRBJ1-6	ASSFSPTGTNSPLH
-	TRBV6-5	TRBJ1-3	ASSYSRPNSGNTIY
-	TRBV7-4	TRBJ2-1	AKSNSEAYNEQF
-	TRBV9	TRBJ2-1	ASSRQGAASITYNEQF
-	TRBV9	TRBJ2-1	ASSVDEAYNEQF
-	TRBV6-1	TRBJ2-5	ASSQGAPETQY
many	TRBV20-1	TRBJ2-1	SAQRDRDYNEQF
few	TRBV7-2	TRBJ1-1	ASSLVTEEAF
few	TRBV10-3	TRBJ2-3	ATFQGGQTDTQY
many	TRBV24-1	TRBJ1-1	ATSESGTKAEAF
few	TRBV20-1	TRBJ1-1	SAFTVIQPGQGSTEAF
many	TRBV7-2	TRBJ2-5	ASSSTRGPQY
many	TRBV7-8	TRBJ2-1	ASSLMGVVEALANEQF
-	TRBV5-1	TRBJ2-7	ASSPSKGHSPYEQY
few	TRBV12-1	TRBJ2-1	ASSSKSTSGDNNEQF
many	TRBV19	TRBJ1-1	ASTQGVGGRAF
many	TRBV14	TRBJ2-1	ASSWGVYNEQF
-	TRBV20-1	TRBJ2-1	SARPKRGGSYNEQF
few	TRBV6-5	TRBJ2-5	ASSYGTGEETQY
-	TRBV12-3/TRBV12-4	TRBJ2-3	ASSSTLGSTDTQY
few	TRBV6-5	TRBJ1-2	ASSYSKRDSDNGYT
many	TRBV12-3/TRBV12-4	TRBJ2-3	ASREQGAQGTDTQY
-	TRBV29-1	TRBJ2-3	SVDAVSTDTQY
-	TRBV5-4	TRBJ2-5	ASSLPYWVVDRIQETQY
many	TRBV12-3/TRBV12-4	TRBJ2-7	ASSFGASEQY
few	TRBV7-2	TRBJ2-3	ASSPMGGGAADTQY
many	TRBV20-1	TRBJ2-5	SASLTPGQRETQY
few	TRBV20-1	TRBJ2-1	NRDRYNEQF
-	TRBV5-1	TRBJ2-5	ASSFSGDRGETQY
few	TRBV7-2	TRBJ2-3	ASSSSGVPDTQY
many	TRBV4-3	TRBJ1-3	ASSQLGTSGNTIY
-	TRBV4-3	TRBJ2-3	ASSQDSTGGADTQY
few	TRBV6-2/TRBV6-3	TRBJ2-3	ASRSNLAADTTDTQY
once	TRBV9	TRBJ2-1	ASSPLSRGGAYNEQF
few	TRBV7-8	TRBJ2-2	ASSPSLGYTGELF